Shown below are 19 T cell receptor beta chains from a single sample sequenced in a study of spatial heterogeneity in lung cancer. TCRdb independently ran MiXCR on the 5' RACE reads; one entry per CDR3 protein. The sample includes some 10,000 distinct CDR3 sequences, 8.5% to 9.5% of them seen just once. The time point here: sample taken at primary tumor resection. Tumor, nontumor lung or frozen PBMC supplied whole RNA, sequenced without sorting. The sample in question was PBMCs, obtained at surgery. These receptors were obtained from a male donor with early-stage non-small cell lung cancer.

The chain is built from TRBV29-1 and TRBJ1-2; D remains ambiguous. Germline assignment: CDR1 SQVTM and CDR2 ANQGSEA. The length of the CDR3 is 13 residues. V was pared by 5 bases and J by 4 bases, with 14 bases between. This CDR3 reads CSVQDPRGYGYTF. The CDR3 bases are TGCAGCGTTCAGGATCCCCGAGGCTATGGCTACACCTTC.

This clonotype was observed many times. The chain is built from TRBV7-2 and TRBJ2-1; 11 bases agree with TRBD2. V lost 0 bases to trimming and J lost 6 bases; unmatched junction nucleotides: 7. The germline CDR1 and CDR2 sequences are SGHTA and FQGNSA. The CDR3 runs to 17 residues. The CDR3 loop is CASSLAVSGGAANEQFF. CDR3 in DNA: TGTGCCAGCAGCTTAGCTGTTAGCGGGGGGGCCGCCAATGAGCAGTTCTTC. The full variable domain, rest sourced from reference TRBV7-2 and TRBJ2-1, is GAGVSQSPSNKVTEKGKDVELRCDPISGHTALYWYRQSLGQGLEFLIYFQGNSAPDKSGLPSDRFSAERTGGSVSTLTIQRTQQEDSAVYLCASSLAVSGGAANEQFFGPGTRLTVL.

This clonotype was detected many times. The rearrangement uses TRBV13 and TRBJ2-5, with TRBD2 as a possible D gene (6 bases). The germline V gene encodes CDR1 PRHDT and CDR2 FYEKMQ (reference sequence). V was pared by 5 bases and J by 5 bases, with 18 bases between. CDR3 length: 15 amino acids. The CDR3 DNA reads TGTGCCAGCAGCCCCCCCGGGGGAACGAGGGAGACCCAGTACTTC. It encodes CASSPPGGTRETQYF.

This clonotype is hyperexpanded in the sample. V and J are TRBV20-1 and TRBJ1-3; D gene unclear. Germline CDR1 DFQATT, CDR2 SNEGSKA (reference sequence). This CDR3 has 14 residues. V was clipped by 5 bases and J by 0 bases, with 11 bases between them. The DNA for the CDR3 is TGCAGTGCTCTCGACGGGGACTCTGGAAACACCATATATTTT. Amino acids: CSALDGDSGNTIYF.

J is TRBJ2-1 and V is TRBV19; D might be TRBD2 (5 bases). Germline CDR1 LNHDA, CDR2 SQIVND (reference sequence). The CDR3 has 18 amino acids. V lost 3 bases and J 3 bases, leaving 21 bases between the germline ends. This CDR3 is CASSISPGAGGYYNEQFF. DNA of the CDR3: TGTGCCAGTAGTATCTCCCCCGGTGCGGGCGGTTACTACAATGAGCAGTTCTTC.

The chain uses TRBV7-8 and TRBJ2-2, with 9 bases identical to TRBD1. Germline trimming cut 4 bases from V and 1 base from J; bases unmatched to any gene: 4. Germline V gene data show CDR1 as SGHVS and CDR2 as FQNEAQ. The CDR3 spans 16 residues. CDR3 in amino acids: CASSSRDRENTGELFF. Here the CDR3 DNA reads TGTGCCAGCAGCTCTAGGGACAGGGAGAACACCGGGGAGCTGTTTTTT.

This clonotype is labeled as medium-sized (0.01 to 0.1%). The chain uses TRBV7-2 and TRBJ2-1; D gene unclear. V was shortened by 3 bases and J by 4 bases, with 13 bases between the two germline ends. Germline lookup yields CDR1 SGHTA and CDR2 FQGNSA. The CDR3 is made up of 15 amino acids. CDR3 residues: CASSFTWAAYNEQFF. CDR3 bases: TGTGCCAGCAGCTTCACCTGGGCCGCTTACAATGAGCAGTTCTTC.

By frequency in the sample, this clonotype is medium-sized. V usage is TRBV29-1 and J usage is TRBJ2-2; the match to TRBD1 covers 9 bases. The CDR3 has 13 amino acids. In germline, CDR1 is SQVTM, CDR2 ANQGSEA. V shed 6 bases and J 4 bases; nucleotides not matched to a gene: 3. The CDR3 DNA is TGCAGCGTATTGGGACAGGGCACCGGGGAGCTGTTTTTT. Translation: CSVLGQGTGELFF.

V and J are TRBV6-2 or TRBV6-3 and TRBJ2-2, with D uncertain. This CDR3 has 14 amino acids. Trimming left V 5 bases short and J 0 bases short, with 7 bases between. Germline assignment: CDR1 MNHEY and CDR2 SVGEGT. The CDR3 nucleotides read TGTGCCAGCAGTGGACCACCGAACACCGGGGAGCTGTTTTTT. Translation: CASSGPPNTGELFF.

V is TRBV29-1 and J is TRBJ1-2, with D unclear. The V end was cut by 3 bases, the J end by 7 bases, with 6 bases between. Germline CDR1 SQVTM, CDR2 ANQGSEA. This CDR3 is built from 10 residues. CDR3 DNA: TGCAGCGTTGAGTTTGGTGGCTACACCTTC. This translates into CSVEFGGYTF. The entire variable domain, with the rest obtained from reference TRBV29-1 and TRBJ1-2, is as follows: SAVISQKPSRDICQRGTSLTIQCQVDSQVTMMFWYRQQPGQSLTLIATANQGSEATYESGFVIDKFPISRPNLTFSTLTVSNMSPEDSSIYLCSVEFGGYTFGSGTRLTVV.

This clonotype was counted ten times or more. The V call is TRBV5-1, the J call TRBJ1-2, with 7 bases matching TRBD1. CDR3 length: 14 residues. The germline gives CDR1 SGHRS, CDR2 YFSETQ. V lost 6 bases, J lost 3 bases, and 8 bases stayed unmatched. The CDR3 region is CASNLEGADYGYTF. For the CDR3, the DNA is TGCGCCAGCAACCTGGAGGGGGCGGACTATGGCTACACCTTC.

Many counts were recorded for this clonotype. This sequence joins TRBV3-1 and TRBJ2-1, with TRBD2 matching 9 bases. The CDR3 consists of 15 residues. Per germline, CDR1 LGHDT and CDR2 YNNKEL (reference sequence). J gave up 5 bases and V 2 bases, and 4 bases lay outside the gene matches. The CDR3 coding sequence is TGTGCCAGCAGCCAACAACTAGCGGGTAACAATGAGCAGTTCTTC. Its protein product is CASSQQLAGNNEQFF.

The table lists this clonotype with many counts. The CDR3 DNA reads as TGTGCCAGTTCCCACAGGGGGGGAATGGGGTACGAGCAGTACTTC. Residues: CASSHRGGMGYEQYF. The J gene is TRBJ2-7, the V gene TRBV27; D is possibly TRBD1 (8 bases). Deletions cut 9 bases from V and 4 bases from J, with 22 bases between. Germline V gene sequence: CDR1 MNHEY, CDR2 SMNVEV (reference sequence). CDR3 length equals 15 residues.

The table lists this clonotype with many counts. CDR3 DNA: TGTGCCAGCAGCCCACATGGGACTAGCGGGAGACGGTTCACAGATACGCAGTATTTT. This encodes CASSPHGTSGRRFTDTQYF. This rearrangement joins TRBV7-8 to TRBJ2-3; 14 bases fit TRBD2. The V segment lost 5 bases and the J segment 2 bases; nucleotides outside the gene matches: 12. From germline, CDR1 is SGHVS and CDR2 FQNEAQ. The CDR3 has 19 amino acids.

This clonotype occurred many times. V gene TRBV7-2 combines with J gene TRBJ2-5; D is perhaps TRBD2 (5 bases). Germline CDR1 SGHTA, CDR2 FQGNSA. The V and J ends lost 5 bases and 2 bases respectively, with 12 bases between them. The CDR3 runs 14 residues. CDR3 nucleotides: TGTGCCAGCAGCCTAGGACCGGGGCAAGAGACCCAGTACTTC. It codes for CASSLGPGQETQYF.

Relative to its sample, this clonotype is medium-sized (0.01 to 0.1%). The chain carries TRBV13 and TRBJ2-1, with 8 positions matching TRBD1. The CDR3 length is 15 residues. The germline CDR1 and CDR2 sequences are PRHDT and FYEKMQ (reference sequence). Trimming cost V 3 bases and J 5 bases; bases outside gene matches: 6. CDR3 loop: CASSLEQGDHNEQFF. In nucleotides, the CDR3 is TGTGCCAGCAGCTTGGAACAGGGGGACCACAATGAGCAGTTCTTC.

This clonotype was seen ten or more times. The CDR3 does not close with the conserved phenylalanine or tryptophan, likely indicating a read error. The DNA is omitted, as the CDR3 cannot be located on it reliably, and the CDR3 follows TCRdb's listing. CDR3 sequence reads: CATSRAPLTGN. V and J are TRBV15 and TRBJ2-1; the table's D call of TRBD1 was not tested on the DNA. Germline V gene lookup returns CDR1 LNHNV and CDR2 YYDKDF (reference sequence). The CDR3 comprises 11 residues, both ends counted.

Sample share makes this clonotype medium-sized. The chain carries TRBV20-1 and TRBJ2-3; 8 bases line up with TRBD2. In germline, CDR1 is DFQATT, CDR2 SNEGSKA (reference sequence). This CDR3 region has 17 residues. V was pared by 5 bases and J by 1 base, with 14 bases of the junction left unmatched. The CDR3 sequence: CSAYQPGGSIRTDTQYF. DNA of the CDR3: TGCAGTGCTTACCAGCCGGGGGGGAGCATTCGCACAGATACGCAGTATTTT.

By share, this clonotype ranks as medium-sized. This rearrangement joins TRBV2 to TRBJ2-1, with D perhaps TRBD2 (5 bases). Germline V gives CDR1 SNHLY, CDR2 FYNNEI. The V end lost 7 bases, the J end lost 2 bases, and 9 bases lay between the germline ends. CDR3 size: 13 residues. CDR3 loop: CASMRAAYNEQFF. The CDR3 DNA reads TGTGCCAGCATGAGGGCCGCCTACAATGAGCAGTTCTTC.